This entry lists 21 T cell receptor beta chains sequenced from one sample in a study of blood T cell repertoires in COVID-19. Libraries were prepared by immunoSEQ multiplex PCR; TCRdb keeps only in-frame clonotypes and omits some of them. The sample lists some 300,000 clones, 89% occurring once. Material: PBMCs or T cells enriched from blood (not recorded which). The receptors shown here come from a woman aged 30 to 39 who had recovered from COVID-19.

The chain is built from TRBV12-3 or TRBV12-4 and TRBJ2-1, with D maybe TRBD2 (5 bases). CDR3 size: 13 residues. Trimming removed 3 bases from V and 7 bases from J, with 10 bases in between. The CDR3: CASSFEGWNEQFF. CDR3 nucleotides: TGTGCCAGCAGTTTCGAGGGTTGGAATGAGCAGTTCTTC.

This CDR3 reads CASSLFSFDPRGNTEAFF. The CDR3 DNA is TGTGCCAGCAGTTTATTTTCGTTCGACCCTCGGGGGAACACTGAAGCTTTCTTT. The chain carries TRBV27 and TRBJ1-1; D is unresolved. With 1 base removed from V and 1 base from J, the gap between germline ends came to 19 bases. Germline lookup yields CDR1 MNHEY and CDR2 SMNVEV (reference sequence). This CDR3 spans 18 amino acids.

The J gene is TRBJ1-5, the V gene TRBV7-2; possibly TRBD1 for D (6 bases). This CDR3 has 14 residues. CDR1 and CDR2 (germline): SGHTA, FQGNSA. V was trimmed by 0 bases and J by 7 bases, leaving 10 bases between them. In DNA, the CDR3 is TGTGCCAGCAGCTTAGCAGGGGGAGAGCAGCCCCAGCATTTT. Amino acids: CASSLAGGEQPQHF.

The table lists this clone with a few counts. V usage is TRBV27 and J usage is TRBJ1-5, with D possibly matching TRBD1 (6 bases). The CDR3 has 15 amino acids. Germline V gene lookup returns CDR1 MNHEY and CDR2 SMNVEV (reference sequence). The V end lost 5 bases, the J end lost 3 bases, and 14 bases lay between the germline ends. Here the CDR3 DNA reads TGTGCCAGCAGTAAGCGCCGGGACACCAATCAGCCCCAGCATTTT. Amino acid sequence: CASSKRRDTNQPQHF.

J is TRBJ2-4 and V is TRBV5-1; a possible D gene is TRBD1 (6 bases). The CDR3 is made up of 14 amino acids. In germline, CDR1 is SGHRS, CDR2 YFSETQ. Trimming pared 4 bases from V and 6 bases from J, leaving 14 bases between. The CDR3 DNA reads as TGCGCCAGCAGCAAAACCTCGACAGGAAACATTCAGTACTTC. Protein product: CASSKTSTGNIQYF.

This clone was observed a handful of times. The V call is TRBV7-2, the J call TRBJ1-4; D is possibly TRBD1 (5 bases). Germline CDR1 and CDR2: SGHTA and FQGNSA. V lost 5 bases to trimming and J lost 7 bases, with 14 bases between them. The CDR3 contains 14 residues. Written as DNA, the CDR3 is TGTGCCAGCAGCCTGGGGGGTCCTTTTGAAAAACTGTTTTTT. Translating it yields CASSLGGPFEKLFF.

The chain has TRBV13 and TRBJ1-1; a weak D match, TRBD1 (5 bases). V lost 0 bases, J lost 3 bases, and 14 bases lay in between. Per germline, CDR1 PRHDT and CDR2 FYEKMQ (reference sequence). The CDR3 sequence is 16 residues long. The CDR3 DNA follows: TGTGCCAGCAGCTTAGGAGGGGCCGGGGAGGACACTGAAGCTTTCTTT. Its protein product is CASSLGGAGEDTEAFF.

The gene calls are TRBV11-2 and TRBJ1-1; 9 bases align to TRBD1. V shed 5 bases, J shed 2 bases, and the junction held 3 bases outside the gene matches. The CDR3 loop spans 14 amino acids. Germline CDR1 is SGHAT and CDR2 is FQNNGV. DNA for the CDR3: TGTGCCAGCAGCCCACAGGGGGCCAACACTGAAGCTTTCTTT. Translated: CASSPQGANTEAFF.

This chain joins TRBV6-5 and TRBJ2-7, with TRBD1 matching 11 bases. The CDR3 sequence is 15 residues long. Germline lookup yields CDR1 MNHEY and CDR2 SVGAGI. Trimming at V came to 2 bases and at J to 4 bases, leaving 4 bases not matched to a gene. CDR3: CASSYGGTGGYEQYF. CDR3 DNA: TGTGCCAGCAGTTACGGAGGGACAGGGGGTTACGAGCAGTACTTC.

The chain carries TRBV19 and TRBJ1-2; a weak D match, TRBD1 (6 bases). From germline, CDR1 is LNHDA and CDR2 SQIVND (reference sequence). The CDR3 has 14 residues. V lost 5 bases to trimming and J lost 5 bases, with 15 bases between them. CDR3 DNA sequence: TGTGCCAGTAGTCCCGGGACACCTCCTTATGGCTACACCTTC. As protein: CASSPGTPPYGYTF.

The rearrangement joins TRBV11-2 to TRBJ1-3; a weak D match, TRBD1 (6 bases). The germline V gene encodes CDR1 SGHAT and CDR2 FQNNGV. The CDR3 consists of 16 residues. V lost 8 bases to trimming and J lost 2 bases, with 19 bases between them. In nucleotides, the CDR3 is TGTGCCAGCCACTTCGGCCCAGGGGTCACTGGAAACACCATATATTTT. Translating it yields CASHFGPGVTGNTIYF.

The V gene is TRBV13, the J gene TRBJ1-2, with D uncertain. Per the germline V gene, CDR1 is PRHDT and CDR2 is FYEKMQ (reference sequence). The CDR3 consists of 13 residues. Deletions cut 6 bases from V and 4 bases from J, with 12 bases between. CDR3 protein: CASRSGYFYGYTF. The DNA for the CDR3 is TGTGCCAGCAGATCAGGATACTTCTATGGCTACACCTTC.

In this sample, this clone turned up once. The genes are TRBV28 and TRBJ2-5, with 7 nucleotides matching TRBD2. CDR1 is MDHEN and CDR2 is SYDVKM in the germline V gene. V lost 6 bases, J lost 4 bases, and 11 bases stayed unmatched. CDR3 length equals 15 residues. The CDR3 region is CASRERDYLGETQYF. The CDR3 DNA is TGTGCCAGCAGGGAAAGGGACTACCTCGGAGAGACCCAGTACTTC.

The chain is built from TRBV20-1 and TRBJ2-2; no clear D. CDR1 is DFQATT, CDR2 SNEGSKA, per germline (reference sequence). The CDR3 spans 12 residues. Between the trimmed V and J ends, which lost 3 bases and 3 bases, there was a span of 5 bases. CDR3 in DNA: TGCAGTGCTAGTTCCGACACCGGGGAGCTGTTTTTT. This gives the protein CSASSDTGELFF.

The CDR3 coding sequence is TGCAGTGCTAGTGGGGATGCGGCGGGAGTGTCGGAGGAGCAGTACTTC. The encoded protein is CSASGDAAGVSEEQYF. The chain has TRBV20-1 and TRBJ2-7; the match to TRBD2 covers 7 bases. This CDR3 region has 16 residues. Germline V gives CDR1 DFQATT, CDR2 SNEGSKA (reference sequence). Losses at the gene ends were 3 bases for V and 7 bases for J; bases not matched to a gene: 18.

The gene calls are TRBV5-4 and TRBJ1-2, with TRBD1 matching 7 bases. Germline CDR1 reads SGHNT; CDR2 reads YYREEE (reference sequence). With V trimmed by 3 bases and J by 8 bases, 13 bases remained unmatched. CDR3 length equals 15 residues. The chain's CDR3 is CASSWGRGGQPGYTF. Here the CDR3 DNA reads TGTGCCAGCAGCTGGGGCCGGGGGGGACAGCCCGGCTACACCTTC.

The chain combines TRBV29-1 with TRBJ2-1; 7 bases agree with TRBD2. This CDR3 has 17 amino acids. Germline assignment: CDR1 SQVTM and CDR2 ANQGSEA. The V and J ends lost 3 bases and 1 base, in that order; junction bases with no gene match: 12. CDR3 in amino acids: CSVDGGRFGGSYNEQFF. The CDR3 DNA reads TGCAGCGTTGACGGCGGGAGATTCGGAGGATCCTACAATGAGCAGTTCTTC.

This clone has only one observation. The chain combines TRBV11-3 with TRBJ2-5; 8 bases align to TRBD2. The CDR3 loop spans 13 amino acids. The germline V gene has CDR1 SGHNT and CDR2 YENEEA. Unmatched junction bases numbered 2, after V lost 6 bases and J lost 2 bases. As DNA, the CDR3 is TGTGCCAGCAGTTCTAGCGGGCAAGAGACCCAGTACTTC. It is translated as CASSSSGQETQYF. Looking up the rest from reference TRBV11-3 and TRBJ2-5 gives the full variable domain: EAGVVQSPRYKIIEKKQPVAFWCNPISGHNTLYWYLQNLGQGPELLIRYENEEAVDDSQLPKDRFSAERLKGVDSTLKIQPAELGDSAVYLCASSSSGQETQYFGPGTRLLVL.

The rearrangement joins TRBV28 to TRBJ1-2; tentative D call: TRBD1 (6 bases). Trimming removed 6 bases at V and 6 bases at J, with 14 bases between. There are 13 residues in the CDR3. Germline V gene lookup returns CDR1 MDHEN and CDR2 SYDVKM. The CDR3 DNA sequence: TGTGCCAGCAGACAACAGGGAGCTGATGGCTACACCTTC. Translation gives CASRQQGADGYTF.

The chain joins TRBV29-1 to TRBJ1-3; D may be TRBD1 (6 bases). Germline CDR1 is SQVTM and CDR2 is ANQGSEA. The ends were cut back, 7 bases at V and 0 bases at J, with 25 bases in the middle. The CDR3 loop spans 18 amino acids. CDR3 bases: TGCAGCGCGGATTGGCGCAGGGGAGGGGAAAGCTCTGGAAACACCATATATTTT. Its translation is CSADWRRGGESSGNTIYF.

V usage is TRBV4-2 and J usage is TRBJ2-2; possibly TRBD1 for D (6 bases). The germline V gene encodes CDR1 LGHNA and CDR2 YNFKEQ. V was pared by 0 bases and J by 6 bases, with 14 bases between. This CDR3 has 16 amino acids. The CDR3 region is CASSQEQGTASGELFF. CDR3 bases: TGTGCCAGCAGCCAAGAGCAGGGGACGGCTTCCGGGGAGCTGTTTTTT.